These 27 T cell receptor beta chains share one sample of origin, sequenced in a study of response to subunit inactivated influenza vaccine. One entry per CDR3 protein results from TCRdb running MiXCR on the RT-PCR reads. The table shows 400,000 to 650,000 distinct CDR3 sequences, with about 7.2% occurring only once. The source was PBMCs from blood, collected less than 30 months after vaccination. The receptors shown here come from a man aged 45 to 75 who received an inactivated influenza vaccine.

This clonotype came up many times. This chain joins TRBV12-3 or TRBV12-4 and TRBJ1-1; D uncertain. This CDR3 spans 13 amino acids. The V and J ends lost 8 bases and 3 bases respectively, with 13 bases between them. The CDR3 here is CASRLHLDTEAFF. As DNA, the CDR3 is TGTGCCAGCCGGCTCCATTTAGACACTGAAGCTTTCTTT.

In nucleotides, the CDR3 is TGTGCCAGCAGCAGCGCAGGAACTACCACAGATACGCAGTATTTT. Its protein is CASSSAGTTTDTQYF. This chain connects TRBV7-3 to TRBJ2-3; D unresolved. CDR3 length equals 15 residues. Germline V CDR1 and CDR2: SGHTA, FQGTGA. V was pared by 5 bases and J by 2 bases, with 14 bases between. Filled out from reference TRBV7-3 and TRBJ2-3, the complete variable domain reads GAGVSQTPSNKVTEKGKYVELRCDPISGHTALYWYRQSLGQGPEFLIYFQGTGAADDSGLPNDRFFAVRPEGSVSTLKIQRTERGDSAVYLCASSSAGTTTDTQYFGPGTRLTVL.

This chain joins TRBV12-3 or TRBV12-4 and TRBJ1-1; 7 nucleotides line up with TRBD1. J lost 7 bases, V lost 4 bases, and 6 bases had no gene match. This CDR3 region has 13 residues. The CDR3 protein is CASSSLRQGEAFF. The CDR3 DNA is TGTGCCAGCAGTTCCCTCCGACAGGGTGAAGCTTTCTTT.

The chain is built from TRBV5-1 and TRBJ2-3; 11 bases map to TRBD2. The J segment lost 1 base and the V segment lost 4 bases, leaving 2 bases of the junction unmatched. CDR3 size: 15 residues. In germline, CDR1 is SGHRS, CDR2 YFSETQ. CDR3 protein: CASSVTSGGTDTQYF. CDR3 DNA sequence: TGCGCCAGCAGCGTGACTAGCGGGGGCACAGATACGCAGTATTTT.

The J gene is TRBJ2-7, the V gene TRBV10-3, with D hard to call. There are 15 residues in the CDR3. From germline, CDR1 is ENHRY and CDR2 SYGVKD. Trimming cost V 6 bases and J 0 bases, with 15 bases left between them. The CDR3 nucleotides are TGTGCCATCAGAAATACCGGTGTTAACTCCTACGAGCAGTACTTC. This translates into CAIRNTGVNSYEQYF.

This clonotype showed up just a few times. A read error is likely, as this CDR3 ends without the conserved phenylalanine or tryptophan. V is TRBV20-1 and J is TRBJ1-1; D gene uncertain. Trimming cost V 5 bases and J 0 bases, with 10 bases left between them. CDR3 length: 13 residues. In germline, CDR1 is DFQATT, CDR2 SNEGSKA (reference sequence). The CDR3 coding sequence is TGCAGTGCTGCAGGTATCCTGAACACTGAAGCTTTCTTA. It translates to CSAAGILNTEAFL.

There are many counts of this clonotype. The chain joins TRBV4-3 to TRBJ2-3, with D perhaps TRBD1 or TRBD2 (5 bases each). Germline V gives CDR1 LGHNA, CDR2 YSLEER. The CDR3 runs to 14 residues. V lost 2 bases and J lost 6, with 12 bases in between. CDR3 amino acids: CASSQREPGDTQYF. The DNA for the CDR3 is TGCGCCAGCAGCCAAAGGGAGCCAGGGGATACGCAGTATTTT.

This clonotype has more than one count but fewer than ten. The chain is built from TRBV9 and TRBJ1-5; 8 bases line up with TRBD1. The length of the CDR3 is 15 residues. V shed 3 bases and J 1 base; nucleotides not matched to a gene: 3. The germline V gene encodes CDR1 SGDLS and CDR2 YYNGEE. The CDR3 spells CASSATGGSNQPQHF. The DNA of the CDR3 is TGTGCCAGCAGCGCAACAGGGGGAAGCAATCAGCCCCAGCATTTT.

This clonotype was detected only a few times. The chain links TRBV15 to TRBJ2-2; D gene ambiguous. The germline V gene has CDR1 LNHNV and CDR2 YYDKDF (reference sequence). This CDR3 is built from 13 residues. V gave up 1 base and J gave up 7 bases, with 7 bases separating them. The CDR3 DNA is TGTGCCACCAGCAGAGTGTTTGGCGGGGAGCTGTTTTTT. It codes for CATSRVFGGELFF.

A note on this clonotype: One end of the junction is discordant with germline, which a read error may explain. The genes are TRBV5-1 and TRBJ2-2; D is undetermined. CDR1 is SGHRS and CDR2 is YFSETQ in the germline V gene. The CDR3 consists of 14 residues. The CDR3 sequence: CAGSLQDGTGELFF. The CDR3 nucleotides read TGCGCCGGCAGCCTCCAGGACGGGACCGGGGAGCTGTTTTTT.

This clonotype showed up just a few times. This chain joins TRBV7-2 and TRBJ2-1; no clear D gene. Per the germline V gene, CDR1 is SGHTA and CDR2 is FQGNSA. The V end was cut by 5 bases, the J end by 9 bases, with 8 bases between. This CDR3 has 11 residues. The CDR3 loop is CASSHVGEQFF. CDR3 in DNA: TGTGCCAGCAGCCATGTGGGTGAGCAGTTCTTC. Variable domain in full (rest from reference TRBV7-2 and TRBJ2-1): GAGVSQSPSNKVTEKGKDVELRCDPISGHTALYWYRQSLGQGLEFLIYFQGNSAPDKSGLPSDRFSAERTGGSVSTLTIQRTQQEDSAVYLCASSHVGEQFFGPGTRLTVL.

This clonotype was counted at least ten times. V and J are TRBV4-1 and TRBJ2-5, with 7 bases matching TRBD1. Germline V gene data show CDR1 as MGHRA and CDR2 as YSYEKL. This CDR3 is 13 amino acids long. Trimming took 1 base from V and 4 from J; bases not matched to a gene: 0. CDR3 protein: CASSQGQGETQYF. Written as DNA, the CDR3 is TGCGCCAGCAGCCAAGGACAGGGAGAGACCCAGTACTTC.

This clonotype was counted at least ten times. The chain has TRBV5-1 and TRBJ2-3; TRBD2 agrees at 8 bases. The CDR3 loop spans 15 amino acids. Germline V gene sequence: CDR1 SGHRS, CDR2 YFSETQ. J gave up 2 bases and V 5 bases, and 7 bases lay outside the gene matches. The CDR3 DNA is TGCGCCAGCAGAGAGGGACTAGAACTCACAGATACGCAGTATTTT. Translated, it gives CASREGLELTDTQYF.

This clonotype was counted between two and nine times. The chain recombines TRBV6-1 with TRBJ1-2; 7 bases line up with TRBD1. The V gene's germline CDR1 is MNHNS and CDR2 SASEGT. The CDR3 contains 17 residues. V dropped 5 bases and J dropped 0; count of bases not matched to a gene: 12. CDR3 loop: CASSPTRQQGANYGYTF. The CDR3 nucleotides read TGTGCCAGCAGTCCCACCCGTCAGCAGGGGGCTAACTATGGCTACACCTTC.

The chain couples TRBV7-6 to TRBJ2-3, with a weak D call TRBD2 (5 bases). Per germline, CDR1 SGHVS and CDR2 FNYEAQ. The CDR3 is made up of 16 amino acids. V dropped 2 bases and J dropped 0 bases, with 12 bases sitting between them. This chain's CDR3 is CASSLTRLPSTDTQYF. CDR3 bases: TGTGCCAGCAGCTTAACGAGACTACCCAGCACAGATACGCAGTATTTT.

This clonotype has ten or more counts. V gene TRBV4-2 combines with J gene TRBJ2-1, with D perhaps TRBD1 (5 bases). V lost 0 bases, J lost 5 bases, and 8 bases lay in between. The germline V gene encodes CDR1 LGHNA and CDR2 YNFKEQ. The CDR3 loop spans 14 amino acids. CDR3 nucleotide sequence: TGTGCCAGCAGCCAAGAGTCAGGGAACAATGAGCAGTTCTTC. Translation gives CASSQESGNNEQFF.

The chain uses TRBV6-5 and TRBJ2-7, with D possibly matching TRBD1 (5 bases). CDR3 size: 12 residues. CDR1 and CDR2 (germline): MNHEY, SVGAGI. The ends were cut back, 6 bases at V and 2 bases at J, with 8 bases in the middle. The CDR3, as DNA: TGTGCCAGCAGGGGCAGGGCCTACGAGCAGTACTTC. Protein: CASRGRAYEQYF.

The CDR3 spells CASSREGADTQYF. CDR3 bases: TGTGCCAGCAGCCGGGAGGGCGCAGATACGCAGTATTTT. V gene TRBV9 combines with J gene TRBJ2-3, with 8 bases fitting TRBD2. V lost 4 bases, J lost 4 bases, and 2 bases stayed unmatched. Germline loops: CDR1 SGDLS, CDR2 YYNGEE. This CDR3 contains 13 residues.

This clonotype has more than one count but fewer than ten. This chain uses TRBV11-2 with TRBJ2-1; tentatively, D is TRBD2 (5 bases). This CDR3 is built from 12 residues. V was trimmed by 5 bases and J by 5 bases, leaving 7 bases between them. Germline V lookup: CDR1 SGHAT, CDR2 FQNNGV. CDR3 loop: CASSRGNNEQFF. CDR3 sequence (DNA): TGTGCCAGCAGCCGGGGAAACAATGAGCAGTTCTTC.

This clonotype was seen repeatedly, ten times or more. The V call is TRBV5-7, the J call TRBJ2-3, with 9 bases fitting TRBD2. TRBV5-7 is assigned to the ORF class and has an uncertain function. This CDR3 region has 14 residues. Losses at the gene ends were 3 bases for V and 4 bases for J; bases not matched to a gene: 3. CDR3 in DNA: TGTGCCAGCAGCTCGGGACTAGCCGCAGATACGCAGTATTTT. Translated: CASSSGLAADTQYF.

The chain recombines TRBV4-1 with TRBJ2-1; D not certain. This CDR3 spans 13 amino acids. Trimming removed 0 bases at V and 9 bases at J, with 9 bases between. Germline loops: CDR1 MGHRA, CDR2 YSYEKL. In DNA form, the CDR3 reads TGCGCCAGCAGCCAAGAAGGGCTGCGTGAGCAGTTCTTC. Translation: CASSQEGLREQFF.

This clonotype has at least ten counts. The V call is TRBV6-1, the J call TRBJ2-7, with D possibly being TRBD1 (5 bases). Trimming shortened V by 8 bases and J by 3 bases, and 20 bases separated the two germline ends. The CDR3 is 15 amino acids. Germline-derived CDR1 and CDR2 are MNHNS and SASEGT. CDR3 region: CASFPMGQGSYEQYF. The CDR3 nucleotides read TGTGCCAGCTTTCCTATGGGGCAGGGAAGCTACGAGCAGTACTTC.

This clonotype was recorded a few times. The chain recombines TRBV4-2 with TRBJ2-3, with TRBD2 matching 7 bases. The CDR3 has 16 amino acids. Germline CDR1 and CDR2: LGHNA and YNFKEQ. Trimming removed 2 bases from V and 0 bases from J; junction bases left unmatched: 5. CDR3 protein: CASSQSSGRSTDTQYF. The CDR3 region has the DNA TGTGCCAGCAGCCAATCTAGCGGCCGGAGCACAGATACGCAGTATTTT.

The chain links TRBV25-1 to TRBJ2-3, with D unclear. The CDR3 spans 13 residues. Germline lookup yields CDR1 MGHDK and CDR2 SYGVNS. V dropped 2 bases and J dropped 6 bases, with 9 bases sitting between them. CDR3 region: CASSEQAWDTQYF. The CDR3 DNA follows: TGTGCCAGCAGTGAACAGGCGTGGGATACGCAGTATTTT.

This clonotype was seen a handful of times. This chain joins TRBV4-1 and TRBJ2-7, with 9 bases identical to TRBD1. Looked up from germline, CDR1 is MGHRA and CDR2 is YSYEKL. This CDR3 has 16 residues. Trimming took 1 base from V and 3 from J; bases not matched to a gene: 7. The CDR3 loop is CASSQVLGTGYYEQYF. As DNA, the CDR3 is TGCGCCAGCAGCCAAGTGCTGGGGACAGGGTACTACGAGCAGTACTTC.

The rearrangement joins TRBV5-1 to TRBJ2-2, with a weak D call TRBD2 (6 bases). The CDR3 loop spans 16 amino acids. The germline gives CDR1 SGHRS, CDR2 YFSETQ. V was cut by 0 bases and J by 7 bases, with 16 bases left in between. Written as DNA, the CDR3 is TGCGCCAGCAGCTTGGATTCGGGAGCCGTGGGCGGGGAGCTGTTTTTT. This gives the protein CASSLDSGAVGGELFF.

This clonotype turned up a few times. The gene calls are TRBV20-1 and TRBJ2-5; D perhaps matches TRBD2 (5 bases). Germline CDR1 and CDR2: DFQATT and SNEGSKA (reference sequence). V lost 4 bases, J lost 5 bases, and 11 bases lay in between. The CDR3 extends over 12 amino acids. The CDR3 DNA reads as TGCAGTGCTACGCCGGGAAGTGAGACCCAGTACTTC. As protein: CSATPGSETQYF.